This is a list of T cell receptor beta chains from one sample in a study of siplizumab effects on memory and regulatory T cells. Measured with immunoSEQ multiplex PCR; TCRdb has only the in-frame clones, and not every one. The profile shows roughly 75,000 clones, about 92% of them singletons. Material for sequencing was CD8+ T cells sorted from blood. Every receptor here comes from a human donor in good health. Each CDR3 is given without its conserved first and last residue. The order of the fields is clone size, CDR3 length, J gene, V gene, CDR3 protein. Where a row states a size, it is once, few, many or the class of an expanded clone; other rows omit it.

abundance: -; len: 13; j_gene: TRBJ2-6; v_gene: TRBV30; CDR3aa: AWSDQPSGANVLT
abundance: -; len: 12; j_gene: TRBJ2-7; v_gene: TRBV15; CDR3aa: ATSPDSSIYEQY
abundance: -; len: 11; j_gene: TRBJ2-1; v_gene: TRBV11-3; CDR3aa: ASSRGTSNEQF
abundance: -; len: 13; j_gene: TRBJ2-3; v_gene: TRBV10-1; CDR3aa: ASSEEERGADTQY
abundance: -; len: 15; j_gene: TRBJ2-7; v_gene: TRBV27; CDR3aa: ASTNHPGSAHTYEQY
abundance: -; len: 14; j_gene: TRBJ2-6; v_gene: TRBV19; CDR3aa: ASSISGGRGANVLT
abundance: -; len: 13; j_gene: TRBJ2-3; v_gene: TRBV4-1; CDR3aa: ASSLSGDLTDTQY
abundance: -; len: 11; j_gene: TRBJ2-1; v_gene: TRBV7-9; CDR3aa: ASSLGTYNEQF
abundance: -; len: 13; j_gene: TRBJ2-3; v_gene: TRBV6-5; CDR3aa: ASSGRDRGTDTQY
abundance: -; len: 12; j_gene: TRBJ1-3; v_gene: TRBV27; CDR3aa: ASKQQGSGNTIY
abundance: -; len: 10; j_gene: TRBJ1-4; v_gene: TRBV5-8; CDR3aa: ASDTLYEKLF
abundance: -; len: 16; j_gene: TRBJ1-1; v_gene: TRBV10-3; CDR3aa: AISDLLTGKFTDTEAF
abundance: -; len: 13; j_gene: TRBJ2-7; v_gene: TRBV7-2; CDR3aa: ASSFYGGESYEQY
abundance: -; len: 6; j_gene: TRBJ2-4; v_gene: TRBV10-2; CDR3aa: ASNGPY
abundance: -; len: 14; j_gene: TRBJ1-4; v_gene: TRBV5-1; CDR3aa: ASSLGTASTNEKLF
abundance: -; len: 12; j_gene: TRBJ2-7; v_gene: TRBV6-1; CDR3aa: ASIQLEGGHEQY
abundance: -; len: 9; j_gene: -; v_gene: TRBV10-3; CDR3aa: AISEGDEQY
abundance: -; len: 13; j_gene: TRBJ2-5; v_gene: TRBV7-3; CDR3aa: ASSFYPGGQETQY
abundance: once; len: 14; j_gene: TRBJ2-5; v_gene: TRBV27; CDR3aa: ASSSGLAGAQETQY
abundance: -; len: 13; j_gene: TRBJ2-7; v_gene: TRBV27; CDR3aa: ASSLGGQGSYEQY
abundance: once; len: 14; j_gene: TRBJ2-3; v_gene: TRBV27; CDR3aa: ASSLSAGGSTDTQY
abundance: -; len: 15; j_gene: TRBJ1-4; v_gene: TRBV5-6; CDR3aa: ASSPFGGGSFNEKLF
abundance: -; len: 16; j_gene: TRBJ1-4; v_gene: TRBV4-3; CDR3aa: ASSQDDGTAATNEKLF
abundance: -; len: 16; j_gene: TRBJ1-1; v_gene: TRBV13; CDR3aa: ASSLGRIRSEGNTEAF
abundance: -; len: 11; j_gene: TRBJ2-5; v_gene: TRBV7-9; CDR3aa: ASTTSAPETQY